This T cell receptor (beta chain) was sequenced during a study of cytomegalovirus exposure and HLA in healthy donors. Study outcomes and limitations: Excluded were some V segments that proved indistinguishable, including TRBV6-2 and TRBV6-3. High sensitivity and specificity were reportedly achieved when the classifier diagnosed cytomegalovirus status.

Notes on this clone: Its antigen is not known.

The CDR3 covers 14 residues. Germline loops: CDR1 SGHNT, CDR2 YYREEE (reference sequence). Trimming shortened V by 2 bases and J by 9 bases, and 15 bases separated the two germline ends. It was with 60 Vbeta and 13 Jbeta primers that the PCR ran. Data came from immunoSEQ multiplex PCR; TCRdb stores just in-frame clones and leaves some out. Of some 170,000 clones listed, 70% to 85% are singletons. The rearrangement joins TRBV5-4 to TRBJ1-5, with TRBD1 as a possible D gene (6 bases). The TCR sequence derives from a man aged 35 to 55 in good health and CMV-seronegative. Sequences were obtained from PBMCs. The CDR3 sequence is CASSLQGPSGPQHF. The CDR3 DNA sequence: TGTGCCAGCAGCTTACAGGGTCCTTCGGGGCCCCAGCATTTT.